This is a list of T cell receptor beta chains from one sample in a study of tumor-infiltrating lymphocytes in primary liver carcinoma. TCRdb re-called the multiplex PCR reads with MiXCR, one entry per CDR3 protein. The sample lists 300,000 to 350,000 distinct CDR3 sequences, about 65% occurring once. Material for sequencing was peripheral blood. Receptors were obtained from a man aged 35-49 years with primary liver carcinoma and hepatitis B virus infection. CDR3s include the opening cysteine and the closing phenylalanine or tryptophan. A D gene is named only where the DNA matches it firmly. Clone size appears in some rows only: once, few, many, or a class for an expanded clone.

j_call,clone_size,v_call,d_call,cdr3_aa,cdr3_nt
TRBJ2-5,few,TRBV5-4,TRBD2,CASSTRTSGRGETQYF,TGTGCTAGCAGCACCCGGACTAGCGGGAGAGGAGAGACCCAGTACTTC
TRBJ1-5,NA,TRBV19,TRBD1,CASSRRQGANQPQHF,TGTGCCAGTAGCCGGAGACAGGGGGCTAATCAGCCCCAGCATTTT
TRBJ2-1,NA,TRBV20-1,TRBD1,CIAERTGLYNEQFF,TGCATTGCTGAAAGGACAGGGCTTTACAATGAGCAGTTCTTC
TRBJ2-7,NA,TRBV11-2,TRBD2,CASTLGPGLAVYEQYF,TGTGCCAGCACCTTAGGCCCGGGACTAGCGGTCTACGAGCAGTACTTC
TRBJ2-7,NA,TRBV11-2,NA,CAIIQEQGPCYEQYF,TGTGCCATCATCCAAGAGCAGGGACCCTGCTACGAGCAGTACTTC
TRBJ2-1,once,TRBV4-3,NA,CASSQDLNLYNERFF,TGCGCCAGCAGCCAAGATCTTAACTTATACAATGAGCGGTTCTTC
TRBJ1-1,many,TRBV10-3,NA,CAISESNRENTEAFF,TGTGCCATCAGTGAGTCGAACAGGGAGAACACTGAAGCTTTCTTT
TRBJ2-7,NA,TRBV28,TRBD1,CASSSPDRDSYEQYF,TGTGCCAGCAGTTCCCCGGACAGGGACTCCTACGAGCAGTACTTC
TRBJ2-3,NA,TRBV7-3,NA,CASSLYYPDTQYF,TGTGCCAGCAGCTTATATTACCCAGATACGCAGTATTTT
TRBJ2-3,few,TRBV10-3,NA,CAISELIHAPGTDTQYF,TGTGCCATCAGTGAGTTAATACACGCCCCGGGCACAGATACGCAGTATTTT
TRBJ2-3,few,TRBV7-9,NA,CASSRYNTDTQYF,TGTGCCAGCAGCCGCTACAACACAGATACGCAGTATTTT
TRBJ2-2,NA,TRBV11-3,TRBD2,CASSSLAGTGIGELFF,TGTGCCAGCAGTTCACTAGCGGGGACAGGCATCGGGGAGCTGTTTTTT
TRBJ2-7,NA,TRBV6-1,TRBD2,CASSAGLAGPSYEQYF,TGTGCCAGCAGTGCGGGACTAGCGGGACCCTCCTACGAGCAGTACTTC
TRBJ2-1,many,TRBV28,NA,CASSGGPYNEQFF,TGTGCCAGCAGTGGGGGGCCTTACAATGAGCAGTTCTTC
TRBJ2-1,NA,TRBV5-1,TRBD1,CASSLGGQRYNEPFF,TGCGCCAGCAGCTTGGGGGGACAGAGATACAATGAGCCGTTCTTC
TRBJ2-7,NA,TRBV6-2/TRBV6-3,NA,CAGSYGGDIHEQYF,TGTGCCGGCAGTTACGGGGGAGATATCCACGAGCAGTACTTC
TRBJ2-3,NA,TRBV24-1,TRBD2,CATSDWAGTSGRPATQYF,TGTGCCACCAGTGATTGGGCGGGAACTAGCGGGAGGCCAGCTACGCAGTATTTT
TRBJ2-1,NA,TRBV11-2,TRBD1,CASRGQIQFF,TGTGCGAGCAGGGGACAGATTCAGTTCTTC
TRBJ2-1,many,TRBV11-2,NA,CASSLASVSEQFF,TGTGCCAGCAGCCTCGCTAGCGTCAGTGAGCAGTTCTTC
TRBJ2-7,once,TRBV6-2/TRBV6-3,NA,CASTPRWQSYEQYF,TGTGCCAGCACCCCGAGATGGCAGTCCTACGAGCAGTACTTC
TRBJ2-2,NA,TRBV9,NA,CASSPDGFWDAQNTGELFF,TGTGCCAGCAGCCCGGACGGGTTTTGGGACGCCCAAAACACCGGGGAGCTGTTTTTT
TRBJ1-1,many,TRBV11-2,NA,CASSLTAFDTEAFF,TGTGCCAGCAGCTTAACGGCCTTCGACACTGAAGCTTTCTTT
TRBJ2-1,few,TRBV13,TRBD2,CASSFRGGEQFF,TGTGCCAGCAGCTTCCGGGGGGGTGAGCAGTTCTTC
TRBJ2-1,many,TRBV29-1,NA,CSASYGSFNEQFF,TGCAGCGCCTCTTACGGGAGTTTTAATGAGCAGTTCTTC
TRBJ2-1,NA,TRBV18,NA,CASSHSAQENEQFF,TGTGCCAGCTCACACAGCGCTCAAGAGAATGAGCAGTTCTTC
TRBJ1-2,many,TRBV6-2/TRBV6-3,NA,CASSRTTNYGYTF,TGTGCCAGCAGTAGGACTACTAACTATGGCTACACCTTC
TRBJ2-2,many,TRBV10-3,TRBD1,CAISEGTGGTGELFF,TGTGCCATCAGTGAAGGGACAGGGGGCACCGGGGAGCTGTTTTTT
TRBJ1-1,NA,TRBV6-6,TRBD1,CASGYGGQGEDNTEASF,TGTGCCAGCGGTTACGGGGGACAGGGAGAGGATAACACTGAAGCTTCCTTT
TRBJ1-1,NA,TRBV29-1,NA,CSVGTGTETFF,NA
TRBJ2-4,once,TRBV28,TRBD2,CANSPAGTSGKNIQYF,TGTGCCAACAGTCCTGCCGGGACTAGCGGAAAAAACATTCAATACTTC
TRBJ2-2,NA,TRBV5-1,NA,CASSLFGTNTGELFF,TGCGCCAGCAGCTTGTTCGGGACGAACACCGGGGAGCTGTTTTTT
TRBJ2-1,once,TRBV6-6,NA,CASSYSDSDCNEQFF,TGTGCCAGCAGTTACTCGGACTCAGACTGCAATGAGCAGTTCTTC
TRBJ2-3,many,TRBV11-2,NA,CASSRVSGRGDTQYF,TGTGCCAGCAGCCGGGTTAGCGGTAGGGGAGATACGCAGTATTTT
TRBJ2-2,many,TRBV29-1,TRBD1,CSVPGQGRAGELFF,TGCAGCGTCCCGGGACAGGGCAGGGCCGGGGAGCTGTTTTTT
TRBJ2-7,NA,TRBV20-1,TRBD2,CSSRLAGAYEQYF,TGCAGTTCCAGACTAGCGGGAGCCTACGAGCAGTACTTC
TRBJ2-2,NA,TRBV7-8,NA,CASSVTSPGLFTGELFF,TGTGCCAGCAGCGTCACATCACCGGGACTCTTCACCGGGGAGCTGTTTTTT
TRBJ2-3,few,TRBV24-1,NA,CATSLVSTDTQYF,TGTGCCACCAGTCTGGTTAGCACAGATACGCAGTATTTT
TRBJ2-2,many,TRBV5-4,NA,CASRLDSPPTGELFF,TGTGCCAGCAGGTTGGACAGTCCCCCCACCGGGGAGCTGTTTTTT
TRBJ1-2,NA,TRBV6-5,TRBD1,CASMAPTGALYVYTF,TGTGCCAGCATGGCGCCAACAGGGGCGCTCTATGTCTACACCTTC
TRBJ2-5,NA,TRBV11-2,NA,CARSLEWANRQETQYF,TGTGCCAGAAGCTTAGAGTGGGCTAACCGGCAAGAGACCCAATACTTC
TRBJ2-1,NA,TRBV10-2,TRBD2,CASSASGRFYEQFF,TGCGCCAGCAGTGCCAGCGGGAGGTTCTATGAGCAGTTCTTC
TRBJ2-1,NA,TRBV10-3,NA,CAISEPGTGNEQFF,TGTGCCATCAGTGAACCGGGAACTGGGAATGAGCAGTTCTTC